This T cell receptor beta chain stems from a study of T-cell memory formation after mild COVID-19. This clonotype turned up a few times. TCRdb reanalysed the 5' RACE reads using MiXCR and keeps one entry per CDR3 protein. The sample has about 390,000 distinct CDR3 sequences; 21% are singletons. Germline CDR1 and CDR2: MNHEY and SVGAGI. V lost 6 bases and J lost 8; bases outside the gene matches: 7. This CDR3 spans 13 amino acids. This rearrangement joins TRBV6-5 to TRBJ1-2, with 9 bases identical to TRBD1. The TCR comes from an adult woman who had mild COVID-19 (a few samples of this study predate the infection). Cell type and time point are not known. The sample taken for sequencing was PBMCs or a T cell subset sorted from them (not recorded which). CDR3 DNA: TGTGCCAGCAGCCGACAGGGGGAAGGAGGCTACACCTTC. Protein product: CASSRQGEGGYTF.